This TCR beta chain is from a study of T cell responses to AZD1222 COVID-19 vaccine. The study pooled second doses at about 4 or about 12 weeks. The CDR3 is made up of 14 amino acids. The V end lost 3 bases, the J end lost 7 bases, and 13 bases lay between the germline ends. The germline gives CDR1 PRHDT, CDR2 FYEKMQ (reference sequence). Notes on the study in general: Clonal diversity may have been underestimated, and the donors were mostly white British, with more females than males. AZD1222 recipients seropositive at baseline numbered only 6 or 7.

The table came from immunoSEQ multiplex PCR; TCRdb's copy has only in-frame clones and leaves some out. Counted here are 150,000 to 200,000 clones, around 88% occurring once; the ten biggest clones make up roughly 1.1%. This clone was recorded once. Antigen unknown. The sample consisted of peripheral blood, taken 28 days after the second AZD1222 dose. The chain couples TRBV13 to TRBJ1-5, with D possibly TRBD1 on 5 matching bases. The TCR originated in an adult who received the AZD1222 COVID-19 vaccine. The CDR3 nucleotides read TGTGCCAGCAGCTTCGGGGGTCCGGGGCAGCCCCAGCATTTT. Its translation is CASSFGGPGQPQHF.